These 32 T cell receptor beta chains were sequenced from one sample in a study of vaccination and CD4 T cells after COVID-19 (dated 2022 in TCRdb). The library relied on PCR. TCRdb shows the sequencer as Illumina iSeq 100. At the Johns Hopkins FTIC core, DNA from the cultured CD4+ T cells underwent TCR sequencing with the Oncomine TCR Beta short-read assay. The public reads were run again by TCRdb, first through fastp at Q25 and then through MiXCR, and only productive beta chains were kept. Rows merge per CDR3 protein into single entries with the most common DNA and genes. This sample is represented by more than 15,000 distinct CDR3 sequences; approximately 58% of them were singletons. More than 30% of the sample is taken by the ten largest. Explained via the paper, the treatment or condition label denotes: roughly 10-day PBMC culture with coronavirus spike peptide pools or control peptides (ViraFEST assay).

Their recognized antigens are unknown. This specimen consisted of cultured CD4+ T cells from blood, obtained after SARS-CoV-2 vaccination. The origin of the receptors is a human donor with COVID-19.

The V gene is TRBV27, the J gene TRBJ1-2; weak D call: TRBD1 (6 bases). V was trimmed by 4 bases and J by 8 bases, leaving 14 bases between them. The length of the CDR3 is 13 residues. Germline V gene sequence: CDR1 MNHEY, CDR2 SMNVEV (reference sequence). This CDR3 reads CASSWGTGIGYTF. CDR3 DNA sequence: TGTGCCAGCAGTTGGGGCACAGGGATCGGCTACACCTTC.

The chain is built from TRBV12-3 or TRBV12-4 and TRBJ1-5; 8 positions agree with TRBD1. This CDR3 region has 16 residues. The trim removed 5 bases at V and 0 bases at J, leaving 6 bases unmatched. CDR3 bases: TGTGCCAGCAGTGAACAGGGGGTGAATAGCAATCAGCCCCAGCATTTT. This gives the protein CASSEQGVNSNQPQHF.

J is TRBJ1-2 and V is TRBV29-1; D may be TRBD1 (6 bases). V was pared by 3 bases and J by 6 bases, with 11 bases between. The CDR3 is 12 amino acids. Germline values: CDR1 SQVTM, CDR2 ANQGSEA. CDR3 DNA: TGCAGCGTTGATCCAGGGGTCCATGGCTACACCTTC. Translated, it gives CSVDPGVHGYTF.

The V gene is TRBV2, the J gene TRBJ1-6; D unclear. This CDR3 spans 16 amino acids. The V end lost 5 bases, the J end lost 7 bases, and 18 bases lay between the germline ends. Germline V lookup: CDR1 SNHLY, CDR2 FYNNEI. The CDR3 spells CASSRVEPSENSPLHF. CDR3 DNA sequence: TGTGCCAGCAGTCGCGTCGAGCCTTCGGAAAATTCACCCCTCCACTTT.

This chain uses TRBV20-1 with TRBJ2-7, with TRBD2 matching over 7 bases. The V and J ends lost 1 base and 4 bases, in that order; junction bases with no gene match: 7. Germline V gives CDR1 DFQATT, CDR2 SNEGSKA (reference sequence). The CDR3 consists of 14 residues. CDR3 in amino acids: CSARVGGVGYEQYF. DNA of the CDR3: TGCAGTGCTAGAGTGGGAGGGGTCGGATACGAGCAGTACTTC.

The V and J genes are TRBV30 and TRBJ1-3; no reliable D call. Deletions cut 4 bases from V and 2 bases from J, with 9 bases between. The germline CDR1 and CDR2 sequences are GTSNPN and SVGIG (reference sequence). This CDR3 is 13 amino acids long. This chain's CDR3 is CAWTALTGNTIYF. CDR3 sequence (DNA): TGTGCCTGGACTGCGTTAACTGGAAACACCATATATTTT.

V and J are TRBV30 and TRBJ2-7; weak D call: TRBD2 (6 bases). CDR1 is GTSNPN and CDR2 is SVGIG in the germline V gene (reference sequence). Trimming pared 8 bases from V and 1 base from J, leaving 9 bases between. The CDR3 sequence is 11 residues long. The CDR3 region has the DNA TGTGCCGGAGGGAGGTCCTACGAGCAGTACTTC. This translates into CAGGRSYEQYF.

Here the CDR3 DNA reads TGTGCCAGCAGCCGCGAGGGACAGGGGGAGAACACCGGGGAGCTGTTTTTT. As protein: CASSREGQGENTGELFF. The chain carries TRBV6-2 or TRBV6-3 and TRBJ2-2; 11 nucleotides align to TRBD1. V shed 6 bases and J 1 base; nucleotides not matched to a gene: 7. CDR3 size: 17 residues. CDR1 MNHEY and CDR2 SVGEGT come from the germline V gene.

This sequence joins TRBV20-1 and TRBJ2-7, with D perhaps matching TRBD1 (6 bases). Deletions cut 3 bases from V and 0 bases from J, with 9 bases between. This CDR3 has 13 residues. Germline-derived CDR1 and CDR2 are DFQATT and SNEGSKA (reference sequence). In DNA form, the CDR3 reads TGCAGTGCTAGGACAGGAACCTCCTACGAGCAGTACTTC. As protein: CSARTGTSYEQYF.

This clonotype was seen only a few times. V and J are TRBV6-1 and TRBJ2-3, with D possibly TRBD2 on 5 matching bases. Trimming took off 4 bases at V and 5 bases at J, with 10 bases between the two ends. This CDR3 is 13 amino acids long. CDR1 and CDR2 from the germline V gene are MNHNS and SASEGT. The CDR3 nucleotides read TGTGCCAGCAGTGTCCGGGATGTAGATACGCAGTATTTT. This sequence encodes CASSVRDVDTQYF.

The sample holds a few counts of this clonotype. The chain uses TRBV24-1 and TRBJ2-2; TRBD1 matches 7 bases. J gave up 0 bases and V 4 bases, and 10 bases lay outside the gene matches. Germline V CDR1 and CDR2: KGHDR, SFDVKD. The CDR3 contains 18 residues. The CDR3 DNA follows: TGTGCCACCAGTGACCGGGACAGAAGATCCGCGAACACCGGGGAGCTGTTTTTT. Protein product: CATSDRDRRSANTGELFF.

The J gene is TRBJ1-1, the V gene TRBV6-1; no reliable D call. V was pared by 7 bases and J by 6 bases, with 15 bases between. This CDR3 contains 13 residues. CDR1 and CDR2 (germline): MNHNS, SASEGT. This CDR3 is CASTAGNPPEAFF. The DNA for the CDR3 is TGTGCCAGCACAGCAGGCAATCCCCCTGAAGCTTTCTTT.

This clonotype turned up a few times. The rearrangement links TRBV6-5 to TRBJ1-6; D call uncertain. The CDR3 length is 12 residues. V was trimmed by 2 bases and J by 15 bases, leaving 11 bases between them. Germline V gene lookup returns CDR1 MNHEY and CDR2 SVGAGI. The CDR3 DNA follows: TGTGCCAGCAGTTACCCCCAGATGGACCTCCACTTT. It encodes CASSYPQMDLHF.

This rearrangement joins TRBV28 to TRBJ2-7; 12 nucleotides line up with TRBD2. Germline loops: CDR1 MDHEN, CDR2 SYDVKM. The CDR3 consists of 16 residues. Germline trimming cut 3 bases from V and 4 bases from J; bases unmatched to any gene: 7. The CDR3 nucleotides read TGTGCCAGCAGTTTGTCTAGCGGGGGGGTCGGTTACGAGCAGTACTTC. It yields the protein CASSLSSGGVGYEQYF.

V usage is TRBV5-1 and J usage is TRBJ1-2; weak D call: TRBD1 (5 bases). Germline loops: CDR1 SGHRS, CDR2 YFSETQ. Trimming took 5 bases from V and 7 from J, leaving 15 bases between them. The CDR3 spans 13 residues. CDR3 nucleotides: TGCGCCAGCAGTCAAGAGGGGTATAGTGGCTACACCTTC. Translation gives CASSQEGYSGYTF.

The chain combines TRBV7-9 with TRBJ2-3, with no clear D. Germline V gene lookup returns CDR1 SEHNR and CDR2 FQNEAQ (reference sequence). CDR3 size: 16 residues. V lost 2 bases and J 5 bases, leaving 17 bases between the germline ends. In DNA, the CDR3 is TGTGCCAGCAGCTTAAGGAGACCAGGTTTGGAAGATACGCAGTATTTT. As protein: CASSLRRPGLEDTQYF. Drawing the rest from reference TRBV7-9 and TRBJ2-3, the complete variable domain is DTGVSQNPRHKITKRGQNVTFRCDPISEHNRLYWYRQTLGQGPEFLTYFQNEAQLEKSRLLSDRFSAERPKGSFSTLEIQRTEQGDSAMYLCASSLRRPGLEDTQYFGPGTRLTVL.

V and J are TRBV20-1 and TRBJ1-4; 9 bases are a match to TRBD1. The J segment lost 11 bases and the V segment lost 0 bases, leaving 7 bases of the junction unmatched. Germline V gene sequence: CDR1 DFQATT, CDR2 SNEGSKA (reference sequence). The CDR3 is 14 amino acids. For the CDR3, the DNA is TGCAGTGCTAGAGAGAGCGGGACAGGGCAGAAACTGTTTTTT. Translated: CSARESGTGQKLFF.

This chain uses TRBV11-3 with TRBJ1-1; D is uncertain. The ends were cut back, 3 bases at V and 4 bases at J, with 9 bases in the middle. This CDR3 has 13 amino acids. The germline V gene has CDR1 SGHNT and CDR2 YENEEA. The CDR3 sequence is CASSLRRGTEAFF. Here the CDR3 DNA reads TGTGCCAGCAGCTTGCGTCGGGGCACTGAAGCTTTCTTT.

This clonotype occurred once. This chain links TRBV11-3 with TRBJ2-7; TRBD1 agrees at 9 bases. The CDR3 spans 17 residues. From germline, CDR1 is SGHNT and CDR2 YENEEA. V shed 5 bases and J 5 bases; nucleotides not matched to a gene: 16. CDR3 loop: CASSKVPSGQGFDEQYF. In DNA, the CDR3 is TGTGCCAGCAGCAAAGTCCCTTCGGGACAGGGATTTGACGAGCAGTACTTC. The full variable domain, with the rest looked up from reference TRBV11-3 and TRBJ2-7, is EAGVVQSPRYKIIEKKQPVAFWCNPISGHNTLYWYLQNLGQGPELLIRYENEEAVDDSQLPKDRFSAERLKGVDSTLKIQPAELGDSAVYLCASSKVPSGQGFDEQYFGPGTRLTVT.

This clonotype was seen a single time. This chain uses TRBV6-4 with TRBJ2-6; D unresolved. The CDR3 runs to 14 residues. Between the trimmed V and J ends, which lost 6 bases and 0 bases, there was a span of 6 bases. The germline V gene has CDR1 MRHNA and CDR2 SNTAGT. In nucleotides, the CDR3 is TGTGCCAGCAGCTTCAACTCTGGGGCCAACGTCCTGACTTTC. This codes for CASSFNSGANVLTF.

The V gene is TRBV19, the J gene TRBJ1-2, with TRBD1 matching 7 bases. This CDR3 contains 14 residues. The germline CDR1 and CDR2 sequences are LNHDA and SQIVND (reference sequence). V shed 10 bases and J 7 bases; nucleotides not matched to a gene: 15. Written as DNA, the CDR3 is TGTGCCACTTCAGACAGGGCTATGAGGAGTGGCTACACCTTC. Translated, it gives CATSDRAMRSGYTF.

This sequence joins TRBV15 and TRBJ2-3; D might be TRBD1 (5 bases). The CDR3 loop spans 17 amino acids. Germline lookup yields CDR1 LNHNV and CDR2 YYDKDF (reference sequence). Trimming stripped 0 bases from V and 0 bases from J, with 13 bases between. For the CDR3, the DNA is TGTGCCACCAGCAGAGAAAAGGGGCAGGGAAGCACAGATACGCAGTATTTT. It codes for CATSREKGQGSTDTQYF.

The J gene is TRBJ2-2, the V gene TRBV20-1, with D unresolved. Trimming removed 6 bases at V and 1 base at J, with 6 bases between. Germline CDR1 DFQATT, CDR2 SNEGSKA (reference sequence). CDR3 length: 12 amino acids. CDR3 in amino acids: CSASLNTGELFF. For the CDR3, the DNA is TGCAGTGCGAGCCTGAACACCGGGGAGCTGTTTTTT.

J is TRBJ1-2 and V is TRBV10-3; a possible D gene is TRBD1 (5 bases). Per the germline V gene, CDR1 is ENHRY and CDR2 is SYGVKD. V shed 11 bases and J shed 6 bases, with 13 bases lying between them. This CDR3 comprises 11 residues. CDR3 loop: CAAHQGHGYTF. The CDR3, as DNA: TGTGCCGCGCACCAGGGTCATGGCTACACCTTC.

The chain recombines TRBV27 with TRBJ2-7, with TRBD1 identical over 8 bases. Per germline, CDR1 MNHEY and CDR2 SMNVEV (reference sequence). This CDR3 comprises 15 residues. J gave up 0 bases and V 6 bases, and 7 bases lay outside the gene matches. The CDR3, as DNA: TGTGCCAGCAGGGAACAGGGGGTCATCTCCTACGAGCAGTACTTC. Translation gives CASREQGVISYEQYF.

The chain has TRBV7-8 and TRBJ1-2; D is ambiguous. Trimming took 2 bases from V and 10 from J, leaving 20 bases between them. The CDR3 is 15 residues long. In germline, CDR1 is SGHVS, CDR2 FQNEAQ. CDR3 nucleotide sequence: TGTGCCAGCAGCTTAAGTACAGCCCAGATTGTCGCCTACACCTTC. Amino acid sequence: CASSLSTAQIVAYTF.

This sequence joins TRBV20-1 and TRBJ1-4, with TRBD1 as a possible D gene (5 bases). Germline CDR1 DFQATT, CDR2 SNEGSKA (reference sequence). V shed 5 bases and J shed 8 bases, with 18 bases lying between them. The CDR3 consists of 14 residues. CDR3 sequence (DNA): TGCAGTGCTCCCCCCGCAGGGAAAGGGGAAAAACTGTTTTTT. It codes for CSAPPAGKGEKLFF.

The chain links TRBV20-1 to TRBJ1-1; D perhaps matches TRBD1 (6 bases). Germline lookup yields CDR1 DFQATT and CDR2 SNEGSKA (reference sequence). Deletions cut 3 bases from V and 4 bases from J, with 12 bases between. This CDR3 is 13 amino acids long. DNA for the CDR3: TGCAGTGCTAGTTTAGGGGGTTCCACTGAAGCTTTCTTT. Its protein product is CSASLGGSTEAFF.

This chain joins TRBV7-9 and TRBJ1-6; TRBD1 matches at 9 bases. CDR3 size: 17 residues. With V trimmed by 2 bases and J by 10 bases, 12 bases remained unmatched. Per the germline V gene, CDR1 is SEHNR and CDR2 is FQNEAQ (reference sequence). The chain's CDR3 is CASSLSSGQGVGSPLHF. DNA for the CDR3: TGTGCCAGCAGCTTATCATCGGGACAGGGAGTTGGCTCACCCCTCCACTTT.

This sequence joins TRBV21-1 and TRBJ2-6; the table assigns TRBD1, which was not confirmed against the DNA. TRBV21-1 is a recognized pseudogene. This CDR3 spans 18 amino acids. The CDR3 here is CAIPEGGDPLSGANVLTF. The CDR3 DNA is TGTGCCATCCCCGAGGGGGGGGACCCTCTCTCTGGGGCCAACGTCCTGACTTTC.

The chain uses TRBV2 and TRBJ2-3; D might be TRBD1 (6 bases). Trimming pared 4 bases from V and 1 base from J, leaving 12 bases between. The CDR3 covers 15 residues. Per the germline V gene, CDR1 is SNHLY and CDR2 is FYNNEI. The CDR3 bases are TGTGCCAGCAGTGTTCGAGGGGGAGGCACAGATACGCAGTATTTT. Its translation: CASSVRGGGTDTQYF.

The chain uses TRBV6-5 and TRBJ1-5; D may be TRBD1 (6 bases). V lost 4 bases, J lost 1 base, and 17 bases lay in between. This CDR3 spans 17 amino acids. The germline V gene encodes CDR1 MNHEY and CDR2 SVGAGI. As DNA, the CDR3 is TGTGCCAGCAGTTCGGGGAGACAGGCTGGGAGCAATCAGCCCCAGCATTTT. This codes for CASSSGRQAGSNQPQHF.